Only one count was recorded for the clone carrying this TCR beta chain. PCR was performed using 60 Vbeta and 13 Jbeta primers. Only in-frame clones appear in the TCRdb table, and some are missing; sequencing was by immunoSEQ multiplex PCR. Of roughly 70,000 clones listed, approximately 78% were seen once; the top ten hold under 2.5%. The data derive from a study of cytomegalovirus exposure and HLA in healthy donors. Study details: HLA-typed donors were the source of tens of millions of unique TCRs held in an early data release.

Germline assignment: CDR1 MNHEY and CDR2 SMNVEV (reference sequence). The CDR3 sequence is 13 residues long. Trimming pared 2 bases from V and 4 bases from J, leaving 6 bases between. The TCR originated in a man aged 18 to 29 in good health and CMV-seronegative. The chain recombines TRBV27 with TRBJ1-5; TRBD1 might be the D (6 bases). The sample comprised PBMCs. The CDR3 is CASSLTGNQPQHF. The CDR3 DNA is TGTGCCAGCAGTTTAACAGGGAATCAGCCCCAGCATTTT.